A single T cell receptor beta chain is shown here with its context. This entry belongs to a study of blood T cell repertoires in COVID-19. Study-wide background: The samples span acute and convalescent COVID-19 from the United States, Italy and Spain. From T cells, B-cell-depleted T cells, or PBMCs came the material, which was cDNA or gDNA.

In the authors' methods: Reference gene primer amplification gave nucleated cell count estimates. Clones were sequenced by immunoSEQ multiplex PCR, and TCRdb holds only the in-frame ones, with some missing. That table gives V, J and clone size, and the DNA gave D and trimming. Among around 200,000 clones, 84% were seen once, and the ten largest hold over 2.5%. Material: peripheral blood. The clonotype comes from a human donor with acute or convalescent COVID-19. The donor label of this sample is uncertain.

The CDR3, as DNA: TGTGCCAGCAGTTTTTGGGGGCAGGACAATCAGCCCCAGCATTTT. Amino acid sequence: CASSFWGQDNQPQHF. This sequence joins TRBV6-5 and TRBJ1-5; a weak D match, TRBD1 (6 bases). Germline-derived CDR1 and CDR2 are MNHEY and SVGAGI. Trimming cost V 4 bases and J 3 bases, with 13 bases left between them. CDR3 length equals 15 residues.